This T cell receptor beta chain comes out of a study of shared clonotypes between healthy human individuals. Unsorted samples relied on about 90 million PBMCs, which served as the source of genomic DNA. The sequencing of unsorted PBMC DNA took place on ten immunoSEQ deep assay plates. Profiled with immunoSEQ multiplex PCR; TCRdb holds only in-frame clones, not every one. The sample gives about 490,000 clones, roughly four fifths of which show up once; over 10% is in the top ten. Whole-study results and caveats: Researchers sampled blood only, noting tissue repertoires likely differ.

With V trimmed by 4 bases and J by 1 base, 3 bases remained unmatched. The CDR3 consists of 15 residues. Germline V gene data show CDR1 as ENHRY and CDR2 as SYGVKD. Concerning this clone: Its antigen is not identified.

Sample: PBMCs. The chain couples TRBV10-3 to TRBJ2-5, with 10 bases identical to TRBD2. This TCR was sampled from a woman aged 40 to 55 in good health. Some clones in this sample may be carry-over from other donors' samples. CDR3 region: CAISGLAGSQETQYF. Here the CDR3 DNA reads TGTGCCATCAGTGGACTAGCGGGTTCCCAAGAGACCCAGTACTTC.